The clone carrying this T cell receptor beta chain showed up many times. The antigen is undetermined. The second PCR ran about 6 to 12 cycles with a sample-barcoded 5' primer and J-beta primers. One entry per CDR3 protein, called by TCRdb with MiXCR from the 5' RACE reads. The table lists around 500,000 distinct CDR3 sequences, roughly 43% of them singletons. These data originate in a study of blood T cells in healthy people across ages. General study findings and limits: It was found that TCR beta diversity correlated strongly with the percentage of naive T cells.

Every participating donor contributed around 9.5 milliliters of peripheral blood through a draw. In germline, CDR1 is MNHNY, CDR2 SVGAGI (reference sequence). The CDR3 totals 15 residues. The J segment lost 4 bases and the V segment lost 5 bases, leaving 4 bases of the junction unmatched. Material: blood. This TCR came from a man older than 75 in good health. The chain uses TRBV6-6 and TRBJ2-5; 13 nucleotides agree with TRBD2. The CDR3 DNA follows: TGTGCCAGCAGTCACCGACTAGCGGGGGGAGAGACCCAGTACTTC. This sequence encodes CASSHRLAGGETQYF.